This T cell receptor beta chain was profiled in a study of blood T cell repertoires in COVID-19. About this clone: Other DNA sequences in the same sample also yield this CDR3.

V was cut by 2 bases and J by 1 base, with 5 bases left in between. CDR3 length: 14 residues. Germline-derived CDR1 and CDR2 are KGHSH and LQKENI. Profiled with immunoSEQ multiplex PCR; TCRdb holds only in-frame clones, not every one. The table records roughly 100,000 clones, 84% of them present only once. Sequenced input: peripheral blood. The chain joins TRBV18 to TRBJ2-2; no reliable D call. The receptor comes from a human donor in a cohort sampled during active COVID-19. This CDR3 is CASSPTGNTGELFF. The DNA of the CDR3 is TGTGCCAGCTCACCAACTGGGAACACCGGGGAGCTGTTTTTT.